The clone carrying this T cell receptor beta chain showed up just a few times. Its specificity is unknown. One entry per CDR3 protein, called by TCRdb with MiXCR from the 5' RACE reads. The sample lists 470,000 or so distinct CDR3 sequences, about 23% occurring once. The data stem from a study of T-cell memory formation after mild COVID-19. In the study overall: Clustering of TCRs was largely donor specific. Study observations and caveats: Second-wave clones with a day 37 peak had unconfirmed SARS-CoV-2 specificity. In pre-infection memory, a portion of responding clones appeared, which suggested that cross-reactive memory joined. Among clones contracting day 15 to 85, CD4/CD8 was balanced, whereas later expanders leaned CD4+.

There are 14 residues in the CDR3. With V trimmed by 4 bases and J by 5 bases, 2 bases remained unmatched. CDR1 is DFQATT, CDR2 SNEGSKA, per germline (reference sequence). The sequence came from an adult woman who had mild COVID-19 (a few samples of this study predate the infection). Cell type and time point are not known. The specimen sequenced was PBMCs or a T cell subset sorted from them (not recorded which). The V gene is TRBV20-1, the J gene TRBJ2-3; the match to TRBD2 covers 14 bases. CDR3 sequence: CSAIGTSGGDTQYF. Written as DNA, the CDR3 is TGCAGTGCTATAGGGACTAGCGGGGGAGATACGCAGTATTTT.